Sequencing of this T cell receptor beta chain was carried out in a study of CD8 T cells in Susac syndrome. It was with random hexamers that about 0.45 to 1 ug RNA was reverse transcribed. TCRdb recomputed calls from the immunoSEQ multiplex PCR reads with MiXCR, one row per CDR3 protein. The sample yields approximately 150,000 distinct CDR3 sequences, approximately 95% seen once. The sample holds one count of this clonotype. The sequenced material came from CD4+ T cells from PBMCs. This receptor was taken from a human donor with multiple sclerosis.

Here the CDR3 reads CASSLLGGSRETQYF. CDR3 nucleotides: TGTGCCAGCAGTTTATTGGGGGGCTCCAGAGAGACCCAGTACTTC. This chain uses TRBV12-3 or TRBV12-4 with TRBJ2-5, with D perhaps given as TRBD1 or TRBD2 (6 bases each). The CDR3 has 15 amino acids. V was cut by 2 bases and J by 4 bases, with 14 bases left in between.